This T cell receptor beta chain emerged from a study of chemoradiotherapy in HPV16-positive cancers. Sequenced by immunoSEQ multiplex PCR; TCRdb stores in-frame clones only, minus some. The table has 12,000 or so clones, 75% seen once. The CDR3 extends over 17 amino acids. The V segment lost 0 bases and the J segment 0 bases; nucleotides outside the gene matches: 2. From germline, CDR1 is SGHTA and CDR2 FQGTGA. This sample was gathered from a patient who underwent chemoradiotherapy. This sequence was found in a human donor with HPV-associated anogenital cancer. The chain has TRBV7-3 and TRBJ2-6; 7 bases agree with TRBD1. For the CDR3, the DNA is TGTGCCAGCAGCTTAACAGGGACAGCCTCTGGGGCCAACGTCCTGACTTTC. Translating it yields CASSLTGTASGANVLTF.